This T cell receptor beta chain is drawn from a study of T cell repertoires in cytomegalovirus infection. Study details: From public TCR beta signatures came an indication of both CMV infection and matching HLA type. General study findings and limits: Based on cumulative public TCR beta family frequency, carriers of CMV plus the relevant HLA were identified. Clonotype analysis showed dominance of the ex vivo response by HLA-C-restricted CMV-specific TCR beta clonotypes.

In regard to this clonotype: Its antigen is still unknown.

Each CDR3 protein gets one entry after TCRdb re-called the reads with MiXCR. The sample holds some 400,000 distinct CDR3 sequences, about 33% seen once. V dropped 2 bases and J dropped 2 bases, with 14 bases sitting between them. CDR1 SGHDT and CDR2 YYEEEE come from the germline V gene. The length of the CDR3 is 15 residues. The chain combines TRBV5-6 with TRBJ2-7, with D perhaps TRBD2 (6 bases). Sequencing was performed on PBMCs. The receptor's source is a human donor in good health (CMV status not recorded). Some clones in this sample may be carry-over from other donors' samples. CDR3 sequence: CASSFGGGITYEQYF. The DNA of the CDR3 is TGTGCCAGCAGCTTCGGTGGGGGGATAACCTACGAGCAGTACTTC.